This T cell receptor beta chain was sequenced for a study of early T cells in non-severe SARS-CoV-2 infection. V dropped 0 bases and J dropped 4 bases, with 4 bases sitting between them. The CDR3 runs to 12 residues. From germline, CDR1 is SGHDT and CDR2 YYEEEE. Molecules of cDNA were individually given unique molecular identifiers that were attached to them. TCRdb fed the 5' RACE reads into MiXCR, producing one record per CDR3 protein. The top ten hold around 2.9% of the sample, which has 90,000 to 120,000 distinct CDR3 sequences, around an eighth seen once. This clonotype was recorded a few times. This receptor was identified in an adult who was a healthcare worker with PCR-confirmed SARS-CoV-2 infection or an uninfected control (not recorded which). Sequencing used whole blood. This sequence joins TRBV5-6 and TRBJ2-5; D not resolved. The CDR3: CASSLGAETQYF. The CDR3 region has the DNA TGTGCCAGCAGCTTGGGGGCAGAGACCCAGTACTTC.